This note documents a single T cell receptor (beta chain) sequence. One junction end disagrees with the germline gene, perhaps due to a read error. The CDR3 has 17 residues. The germline V gene has CDR1 SQVTM and CDR2 ANQGSEA. This record comes from a study of T cell changes during pregnancy in multiple sclerosis. The data were produced by immunoSEQ multiplex PCR, yet TCRdb's version contains in-frame clones alone and is incomplete. Of about 59,000 clones in the sample, approximately 94% were seen once. This receptor was identified in a female donor with multiple sclerosis, enrolled in a pregnancy study. V is TRBV29-1 and J is TRBJ1-3; 10 bases fit TRBD1. The source material was CD8+ T cells from peripheral blood mononuclear cells, sampled after pregnancy. CDR3 sequence: CSVEDRGPVSSGNTIYF. CDR3 DNA sequence: TGCAGCGTGGAAGACAGGGGGCCCGTCAGCTCTGGAAACACCATATATTTT.